This is a list of T cell receptor beta chains from one sample in a study of T cells in Graves' hyperthyroidism and ophthalmopathy. One entry per CDR3 protein, called by TCRdb with MiXCR from the multiplex PCR reads. The data hold about 840,000 distinct CDR3 sequences, with 38% observed a single time. Specimen: blood. Every receptor here comes from a man aged 18 to 29 with Graves' hyperthyroidism. CDR3s include the opening cysteine and the closing phenylalanine or tryptophan. D genes are given only for firm matches. For some rows the clone size is stated as once, few or many, or as a class when expanded; others skip it.

V	J	size	D	CDR3	DNA
TRBV7-9	TRBJ1-1	.	.	CASSPGGGLKEAFF	TGTGCCAGCAGCCCCGGGGGGGGCCTCAAGGAAGCTTTCTTT
TRBV12-3/TRBV12-4	TRBJ2-7	.	.	CASSQDVGKEQYF	TGTGCCAGCAGCCAAGATGTAGGAAAAGAGCAGTACTTC
TRBV7-2	TRBJ1-5	many	.	CASSLGSVSNQPQHF	TGTGCCAGCAGCTTAGGTTCTGTCAGCAATCAGCCCCAGCATTTT
TRBV12-3/TRBV12-4	TRBJ1-1	.	TRBD1	CASSPIRGMNSEAFF	TGTGCCAGCAGTCCTATCAGGGGGATGAACTCTGAAGCTTTCTTT
TRBV5-4	TRBJ2-7	few	TRBD2	CASSYWGGRPTYEQYF	TGTGCCAGCAGTTACTGGGGGGGGAGACCAACCTACGAGCAGTACTTC
TRBV19	TRBJ1-1	few	.	CASRYRVFTEVRTEAFF	TGTGCCAGTAGATACAGGGTATTTACGGAAGTGAGGACTGAAGCTTTCTTT
TRBV7-9	TRBJ1-2	many	.	CASSLGPGYTF	TGTGCCAGCAGCTTAGGTCCAGGCTACACCTTC
TRBV9	TRBJ2-5	.	.	CASSEVSGPQHFGDGETQYF	.
TRBV15	TRBJ2-7	many	.	CATSRDRIDEQYF	TGTGCCACCAGCAGAGATCGGATCGACGAGCAGTACTTC
TRBV7-9	TRBJ1-1	many	TRBD1	CASSSFRGRNTEAFF	TGTGCCAGCAGCAGTTTCAGGGGGCGGAACACTGAAGCTTTCTTT
TRBV10-3	TRBJ2-5	.	TRBD2	CAISVRLAGIQETQYF	TGTGCCATCAGTGTTCGACTAGCGGGGATCCAAGAGACCCAGTACTTC
TRBV9	TRBJ1-5	few	.	CASSVGGVGQPQHF	TGTGCCAGCAGCGTGGGGGGGGTCGGACAGCCCCAGCATTTT
TRBV10-3	TRBJ1-1	.	.	CASRADRLNTEAFF	TGTGCCAGCAGAGCCGACAGGTTGAACACTGAAGCTTTCTTT
TRBV19	TRBJ1-5	few	.	CASSSGDAGNQPQHF	TGTGCCAGTAGTTCCGGGGACGCGGGCAATCAGCCCCAGCATTTT
TRBV5-4	TRBJ1-1	.	TRBD1	CASSLDGTGGSEAFF	TGTGCCAGCAGCTTGGATGGGACAGGGGGCTCTGAAGCTTTCTTT
TRBV10-3	TRBJ2-7	few	TRBD2	CAIRGLAGSYEQYF	TGTGCCATCAGGGGACTAGCGGGGAGCTACGAGCAGTACTTC
TRBV6-1	TRBJ2-7	.	.	CASSGGGMDEQYF	TGTGCCAGCAGCGGAGGGGGAATGGACGAGCAGTACTTC
TRBV24-1	TRBJ1-1	many	.	CAPPHIRDTEAFF	TGTGCCCCTCCACACATTAGGGACACTGAAGCTTTCTTT
TRBV25-1	TRBJ2-5	.	TRBD2	CASSHAGGQETQYF	TGTGCCAGCAGCCACGCGGGGGGGCAAGAGACCCAGTACTTC
TRBV6-6	TRBJ2-5	.	.	CASIPDSRETQYF	TGTGCCAGCATCCCGGACAGCCGAGAGACCCAGTACTTC
TRBV29-1	TRBJ1-1	.	.	CSVRAGDFGTEAFF	TGCAGCGTTAGGGCAGGGGACTTCGGGACTGAAGCTTTCTTT
TRBV19	TRBJ1-1	many	.	CASRTTEAFF	TGTGCCAGCCGGACCACTGAAGCTTTCTTT
TRBV2	TRBJ2-7	many	.	CASSEALQFYEQYF	TGTGCCAGCAGTGAAGCGCTCCAATTCTACGAGCAGTACTTC
TRBV20-1	TRBJ2-7	.	.	CSASSSSQGEQYF	TGCAGTGCGAGCTCTAGTTCCCAAGGGGAGCAGTACTTC
TRBV14	TRBJ1-4	once	TRBD1	CASSQDRVPNEKLFF	TGTGCCAGCAGCCAGGACAGGGTACCTAATGAAAAACTGTTTTTT
TRBV7-8	TRBJ1-2	.	.	CASSLEYGGYGYTF	TGTGCCAGCAGCTTAGAATACGGGGGATATGGCTACACCTTC
TRBV6-6	TRBJ1-4	few	.	CASTGRAYEKLFF	TGTGCCAGCACCGGTCGGGCCTACGAAAAACTGTTTTTT